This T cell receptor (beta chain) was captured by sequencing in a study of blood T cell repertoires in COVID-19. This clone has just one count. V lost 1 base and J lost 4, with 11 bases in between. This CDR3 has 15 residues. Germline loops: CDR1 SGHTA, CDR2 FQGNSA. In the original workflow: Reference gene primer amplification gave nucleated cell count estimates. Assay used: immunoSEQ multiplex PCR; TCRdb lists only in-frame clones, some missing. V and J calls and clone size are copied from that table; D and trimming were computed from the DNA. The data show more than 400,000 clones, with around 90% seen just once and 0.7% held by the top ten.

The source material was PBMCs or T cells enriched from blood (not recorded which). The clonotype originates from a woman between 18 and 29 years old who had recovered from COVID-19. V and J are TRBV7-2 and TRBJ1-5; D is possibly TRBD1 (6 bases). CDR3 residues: CASSLGRGTNQPQHF. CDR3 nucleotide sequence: TGTGCCAGCAGCTTAGGTAGGGGGACAAATCAGCCCCAGCATTTT.